The present T cell receptor (beta chain) was sequenced within a study of shared clonotypes between healthy human individuals. In the study overall: Two female and a few male donors aged 18 to 49 were enrolled.

The assay ran at deep level. Here immunoSEQ multiplex PCR was the method, and the copy in TCRdb shows in-frame clones only, minus some. The profile shows roughly 2 million clones, approximately 94% of them singletons. This CDR3 spans 16 amino acids. The germline V and J ends were trimmed by 2 bases and 4 bases, with 20 bases remaining between them. The germline V gene encodes CDR1 GTSNPN and CDR2 SVGIG (reference sequence). The source of this sequence is a man younger than 35 in good health. The specimen was naive CD4+ T cells sorted from blood. Noted subset: CD45RA+ positively selected. The V gene is TRBV30, the J gene TRBJ1-2; D is unresolved. CDR3 sequence reads: CAWSPLEEASGYGYTF. The CDR3 nucleotides are TGTGCCTGGAGTCCGCTCGAGGAGGCGTCGGGCTATGGCTACACCTTC.